This section outlines one T cell receptor (beta chain) sequence together with its context. Its specific antigen is unknown. Base qualities are missing; no much larger clone stands one base away. A FACSAria II was used to sort memory CD4+ T cells, defined as single viable CD3+CD4+CD8-CD45RO+ cells. CMV serostatus was assessed using a Roche Elecsys assay, by which serum IgG against CMV pp150, pp28, p38 and p52 was detected. Once the samples were thawed, total CD4+ T cells were enriched through positive selection using CD4 magnetic microbeads. Samples originated from another study that specifically interrogated the CD4+ T cell memory repertoire. Peripheral blood mononuclear cells were isolated and cryopreserved following standard operating procedures; serum was stored at -80 °C. CD3-PerCP (BW264/56), CD4-APC (RPA-T4), CD45RO-PE (UCHT1) and CD8-Pacific Orange (3B5) antibodies were used for staining, and non-viable cells were excluded with Sytox blue.

The sample originates from a study of memory CD4+ T cells and cytomegalovirus serostatus (dated by TCRdb to the late 2010s). Regarding the study in general: A total of roughly 33 healthy Belgian adults, of whom 9 were CMV seropositive and approximately 24 were CMV seronegative, were included in the cohort. CD4+ memory TCRbeta repertoires of a Belgian cohort with known cytomegalovirus serostatus were sequenced in order to replicate a published TCR-based CMV serostatus classifier.

Genomic DNA was extracted from sorted cells with the Quick-DNA Microprep Kit. Amplification of TCRbeta DNA was done with the immunoSEQ hsTCRbeta kit, following the protocol from the manufacturer. An Illumina MiSeq instrument was used to sequence the TCRbeta libraries. The published analysis was carried out like this. Removing out-of-frame sequences left roughly 2.4 million distinct TCRbeta sequences, an average of around 67,000 per individual. Each individual was scored by the count of 150 or so previously reported CMV-associated TCRbeta sequences and the total productive distinct TCRbeta count. A beta-binomial model was reimplemented in Python, and scikit-learn random forests with default parameters were trained on US cohort data. Classifier performance on the Belgian cohort was summarized as median AUC with percentile confidence intervals calculated over 10,000 bootstrap iterations. TCRdb took over this immuneACCESS table, retaining in-frame rearrangements with V and J assigned. Such tables are incomplete; in checked studies, under half of the missing clones stem from an unresolved V gene, and the remainder is unexplained. That table supplies the V and J calls and clone size; D and trimming were determined from the DNA. The sample yields 75,000 to 90,000 clones; 80% were counted once. The ten largest account for around 0.78% of the sample.

Here is what the overall study found, with its caveats: On the Belgian cohort, the classifier based on the original framework reached a median bootstrapped AUC of approximately 0.95, with a 95% CI of 0.76-1.00. Only CD4+CD45RO+ memory cells were sequenced, in contrast to the original study, in which naive and memory CD4+ and CD8+ populations were covered. Of 164 previously reported CMV-associated TCRbeta sequences, some 67 appeared in the CD4+ memory repertoires, each in one to five individuals. Results were interpreted as suggesting that the CMV-associated TCR signature is largely present in the CD4+ memory repertoire. For CMV serostatus prediction, a median bootstrapped AUC of 0.95 was reached with the original framework, and a median bootstrapped AUC of about 0.9 was reached with a US-trained random forest.

Relative to germline, V is missing 2 bases and J is missing 3 bases, with 4 bases of the junction outside any gene match. According to the germline V gene, CDR1 reads SGHTA and CDR2 reads FQGNSA. Measured from the cysteine to the phenylalanine, the CDR3 is 15 residues long. The retained sequence is limited to the CDR3, 45 bases, with the frame set at the first base. The sample was memory CD4+ T cells from blood. The sequence was collected from an adult in good health and CMV-seronegative. Recombination joined TRBV7-2 with TRBJ2-7, and 10 junctional nucleotides match TRBD1. The sequenced DNA is TGTGCCAGCAGCTTAATGGGACAGGGGTACTACGAGCAGTACTTC. This translates into CASSLMGQGYYEQYF.